These T cell receptor beta chains were read from a single sample in a study of T-cell memory formation after mild COVID-19. MiXCR, applied by TCRdb to the 5' RACE reads, yields one record per CDR3 protein. The sample has 450,000 or so distinct CDR3 sequences; roughly 20% are singletons. The source material was PBMCs or a T cell subset sorted from them (not recorded which). The receptors stem from an adult woman who had mild COVID-19 (a few samples of this study predate the infection). Cell type and time point are not known. Each CDR3 is given with its conserved first and last residue. Each record gives: D gene, clone size, V gene, J gene, CDR3 DNA, CDR3 protein. A D gene is named only where the DNA matches it firmly. Clone size appears in some rows only: once, few, many, or a class for an expanded clone.

>-|-|TRBV29-1|TRBJ1-5
TGCAGCGTTGTGACCAATCTTAATCAGCCCCAGCATTTT
CSVVTNLNQPQHF
>-|-|TRBV12-3/TRBV12-4|TRBJ2-3
TGTGCCAGCAGTTCACAACTGACAGATACGCAGTATTTT
CASSSQLTDTQYF
>-|few|TRBV5-1|TRBJ2-5
TGCGCCAGCAGCCCGCCGGGAAAAGAGACCCAGTACTTC
CASSPPGKETQYF
>-|-|TRBV6-1|TRBJ1-5
TGTGCCAGCAGGGATGCCGGGGGCTGGCCCCAGCATTTT
CASRDAGGWPQHF
>-|-|TRBV5-1|TRBJ2-3
TGCGCCAGCAGTTCACAGGGAGTCACAGATACGCAGTATTTT
CASSSQGVTDTQYF
>-|-|TRBV6-2/TRBV6-3|TRBJ1-1
TGTGCCAGCAGTTACTGGTCCGGGAACACTGAAGCTTTCTTT
CASSYWSGNTEAFF
>TRBD2|few|TRBV7-2|TRBJ2-3
TGTGCCAGCATCCTGACTAGCGGGGAAGATACGCAGTATTTT
CASILTSGEDTQYF
>-|-|TRBV3-1|TRBJ2-1
TGTGCCAGCAGCCGGGAAGGCTACAATGAGCAGTTCTTC
CASSREGYNEQFF
>-|few|TRBV20-1|TRBJ2-4
TGCAGTGCTAGACGTGGACCGCAACCTATAGCCAAAAACATTCAGTACTTC
CSARRGPQPIAKNIQYF
>-|many|TRBV29-1|TRBJ2-3
TGCAGCGTACCCAGAGAGGGAAAAACAGATACGCAGTATTTT
CSVPREGKTDTQYF
>-|few|TRBV7-3|TRBJ2-1
TGTGCCAGCAGCTCCTCCGGGATGGCGGGCAATGAGCAGTTCTTC
CASSSSGMAGNEQFF
>TRBD1|-|TRBV4-3|TRBJ1-2
TGCGCCAGCAGCCATCGCAGACAGGGCTATGGCTACACCTTC
CASSHRRQGYGYTF
>TRBD1|-|TRBV18|TRBJ1-1
TGTGCCAGCTCCCCGGGACAGGGGGCTACTGAAGCTTTCTTT
CASSPGQGATEAFF
>TRBD1|few|TRBV24-1|TRBJ1-3
TGTGCCACCAGTGACCCAACAGGGGACCCAAGCAACACCATATATTTT
CATSDPTGDPSNTIYF
>-|few|TRBV4-1|TRBJ1-5
TGCGCCAGCAGCCAACGGGAGGGCAATCAGCCCCAGCATTTT
CASSQREGNQPQHF
>-|many|TRBV5-6|TRBJ2-1
TGTGCCAGCAGCTTGGGGAGGGACAATGAGCAGTTCTTC
CASSLGRDNEQFF
>-|-|TRBV7-9|TRBJ2-1
TGTGCCACTAGGTCGCAGTCCAATGAGCAGTTCTTC
CATRSQSNEQFF
>-|few|TRBV15|TRBJ2-5
TGTGCCACCAGCGAGGGTAAACCCATCCGAGAGACCCAGTACTTC
CATSEGKPIRETQYF
>TRBD2|few|TRBV4-1|TRBJ2-3
TGCGCCAGCCGGATAGCGGGTTCTGTCACAGATACGCAGTATTTT
CASRIAGSVTDTQYF
>-|-|TRBV12-3/TRBV12-4|TRBJ2-7
TGTGCCAGCAGTTTATTCTGGGGCAGGGGCTACGAGCAGTACTTC
CASSLFWGRGYEQYF
>-|-|TRBV27|TRBJ1-2
TGTGCCAGCAGTTCTCAGGGATCGTGGGGCTACACCTTC
CASSSQGSWGYTF
>TRBD2|-|TRBV29-1|TRBJ2-1
TGCAGCGTTGAGGCTAGCGGGAGTAGTTGGGATGAGCAGTTCTTC
CSVEASGSSWDEQFF
>-|-|TRBV29-1|TRBJ1-4
TGCAGCGTACTAAATGAAAAACTGTTTTTT
CSVLNEKLFF
>TRBD1|few|TRBV2|TRBJ1-2
TGTGCCAGCAGTGAAGCAGGACGATCCGGGACAGGGGGTGGCTACACCTTC
CASSEAGRSGTGGGYTF
>-|few|TRBV10-3|TRBJ1-4
TGTGCCATCAGTGAGGGGAACAAAGGAGAGGAAAAACTGTTTTTT
CAISEGNKGEEKLFF
>-|few|TRBV12-3/TRBV12-4|TRBJ1-1
TGTGCCAGCAGTTATGATAGGTGGGTCACTGAAGCTTTCTTT
CASSYDRWVTEAFF
>TRBD1|-|TRBV7-9|TRBJ2-7
TGTGCCAGCAGCTTAGGTAGGGTTGGGACAGGGGGATCCTACGAGCAGTACTTC
CASSLGRVGTGGSYEQYF
>-|-|TRBV5-1|TRBJ2-5
TGCGCCAGCAGCTTTCTTTCGGGACAAGAGACCCAGTACTTC
CASSFLSGQETQYF